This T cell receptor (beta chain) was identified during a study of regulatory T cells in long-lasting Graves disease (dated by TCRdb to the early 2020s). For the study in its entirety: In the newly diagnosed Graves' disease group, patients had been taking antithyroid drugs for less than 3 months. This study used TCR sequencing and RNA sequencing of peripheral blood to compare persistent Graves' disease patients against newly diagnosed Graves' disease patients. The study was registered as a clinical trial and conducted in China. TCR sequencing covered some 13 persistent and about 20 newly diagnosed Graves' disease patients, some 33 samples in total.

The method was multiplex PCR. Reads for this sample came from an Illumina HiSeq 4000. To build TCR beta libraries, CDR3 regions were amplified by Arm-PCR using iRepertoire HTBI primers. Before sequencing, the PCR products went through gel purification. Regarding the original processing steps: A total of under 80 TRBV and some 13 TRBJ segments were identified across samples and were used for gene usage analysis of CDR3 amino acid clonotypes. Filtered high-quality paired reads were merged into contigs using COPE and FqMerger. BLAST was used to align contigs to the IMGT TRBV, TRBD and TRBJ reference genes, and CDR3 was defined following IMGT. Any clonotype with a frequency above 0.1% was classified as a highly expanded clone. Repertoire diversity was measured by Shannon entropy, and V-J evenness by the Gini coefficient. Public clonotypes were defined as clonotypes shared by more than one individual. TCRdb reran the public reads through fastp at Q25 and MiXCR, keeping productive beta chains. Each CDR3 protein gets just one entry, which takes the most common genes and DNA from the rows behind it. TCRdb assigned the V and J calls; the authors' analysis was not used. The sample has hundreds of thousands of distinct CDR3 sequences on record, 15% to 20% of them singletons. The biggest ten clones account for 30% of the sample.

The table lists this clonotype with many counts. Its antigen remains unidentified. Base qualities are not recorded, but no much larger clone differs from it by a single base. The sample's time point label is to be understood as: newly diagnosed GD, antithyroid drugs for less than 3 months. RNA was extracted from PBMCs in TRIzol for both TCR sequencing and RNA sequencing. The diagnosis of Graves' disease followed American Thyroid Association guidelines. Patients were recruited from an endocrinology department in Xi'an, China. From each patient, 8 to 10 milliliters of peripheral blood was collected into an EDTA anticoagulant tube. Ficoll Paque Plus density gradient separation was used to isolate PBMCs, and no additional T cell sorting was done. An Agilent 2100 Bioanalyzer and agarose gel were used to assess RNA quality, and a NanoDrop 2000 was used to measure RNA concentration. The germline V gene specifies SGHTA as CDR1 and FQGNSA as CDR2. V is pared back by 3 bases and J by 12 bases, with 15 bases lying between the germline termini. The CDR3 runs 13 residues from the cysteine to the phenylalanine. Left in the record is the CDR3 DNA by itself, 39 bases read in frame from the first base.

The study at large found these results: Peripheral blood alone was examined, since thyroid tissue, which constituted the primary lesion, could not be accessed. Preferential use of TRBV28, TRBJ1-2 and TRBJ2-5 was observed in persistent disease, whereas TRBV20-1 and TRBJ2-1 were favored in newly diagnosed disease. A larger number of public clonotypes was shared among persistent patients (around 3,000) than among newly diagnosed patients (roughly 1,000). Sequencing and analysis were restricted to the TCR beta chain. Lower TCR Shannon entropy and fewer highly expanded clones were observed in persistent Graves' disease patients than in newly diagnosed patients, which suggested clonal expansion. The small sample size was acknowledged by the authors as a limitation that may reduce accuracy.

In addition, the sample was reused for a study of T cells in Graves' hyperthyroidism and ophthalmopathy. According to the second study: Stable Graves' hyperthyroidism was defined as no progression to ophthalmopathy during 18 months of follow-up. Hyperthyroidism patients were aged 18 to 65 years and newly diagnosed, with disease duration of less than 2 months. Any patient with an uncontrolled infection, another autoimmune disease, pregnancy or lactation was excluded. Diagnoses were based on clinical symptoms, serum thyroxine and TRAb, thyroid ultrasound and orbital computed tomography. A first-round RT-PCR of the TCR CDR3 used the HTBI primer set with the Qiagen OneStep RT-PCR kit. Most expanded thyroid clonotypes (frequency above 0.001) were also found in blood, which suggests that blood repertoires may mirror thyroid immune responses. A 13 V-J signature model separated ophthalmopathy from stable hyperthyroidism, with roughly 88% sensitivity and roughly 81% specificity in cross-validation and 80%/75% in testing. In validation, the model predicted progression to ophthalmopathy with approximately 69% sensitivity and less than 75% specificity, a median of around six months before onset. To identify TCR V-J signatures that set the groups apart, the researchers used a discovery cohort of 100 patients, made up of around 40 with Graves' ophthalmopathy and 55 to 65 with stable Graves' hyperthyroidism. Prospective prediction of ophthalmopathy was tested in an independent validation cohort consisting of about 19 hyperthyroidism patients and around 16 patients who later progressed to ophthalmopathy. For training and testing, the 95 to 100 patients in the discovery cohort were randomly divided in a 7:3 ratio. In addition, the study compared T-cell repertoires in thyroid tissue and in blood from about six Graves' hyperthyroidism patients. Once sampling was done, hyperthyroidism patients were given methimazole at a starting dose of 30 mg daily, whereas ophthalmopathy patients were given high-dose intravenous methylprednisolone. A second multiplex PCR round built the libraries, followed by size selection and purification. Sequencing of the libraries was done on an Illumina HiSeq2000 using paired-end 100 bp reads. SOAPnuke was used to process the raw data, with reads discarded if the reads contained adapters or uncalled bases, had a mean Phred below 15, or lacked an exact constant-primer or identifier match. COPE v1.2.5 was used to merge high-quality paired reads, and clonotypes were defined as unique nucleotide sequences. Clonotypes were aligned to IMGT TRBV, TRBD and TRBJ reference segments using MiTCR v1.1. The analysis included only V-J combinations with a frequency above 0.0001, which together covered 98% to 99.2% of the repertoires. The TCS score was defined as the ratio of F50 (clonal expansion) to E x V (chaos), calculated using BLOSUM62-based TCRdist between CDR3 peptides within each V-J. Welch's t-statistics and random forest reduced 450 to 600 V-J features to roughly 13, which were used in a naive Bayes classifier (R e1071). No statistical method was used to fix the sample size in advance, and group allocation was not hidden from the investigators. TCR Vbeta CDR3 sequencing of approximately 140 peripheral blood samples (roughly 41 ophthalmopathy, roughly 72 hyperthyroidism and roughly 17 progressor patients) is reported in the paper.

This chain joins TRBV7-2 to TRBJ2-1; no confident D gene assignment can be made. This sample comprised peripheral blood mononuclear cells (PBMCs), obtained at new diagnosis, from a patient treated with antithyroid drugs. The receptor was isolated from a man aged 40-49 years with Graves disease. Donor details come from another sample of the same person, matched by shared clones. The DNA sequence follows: TGTGCCAGCAGCTTCCCCGACCGGGCCTTGCAGTTCTTC. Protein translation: CASSFPDRALQFF.